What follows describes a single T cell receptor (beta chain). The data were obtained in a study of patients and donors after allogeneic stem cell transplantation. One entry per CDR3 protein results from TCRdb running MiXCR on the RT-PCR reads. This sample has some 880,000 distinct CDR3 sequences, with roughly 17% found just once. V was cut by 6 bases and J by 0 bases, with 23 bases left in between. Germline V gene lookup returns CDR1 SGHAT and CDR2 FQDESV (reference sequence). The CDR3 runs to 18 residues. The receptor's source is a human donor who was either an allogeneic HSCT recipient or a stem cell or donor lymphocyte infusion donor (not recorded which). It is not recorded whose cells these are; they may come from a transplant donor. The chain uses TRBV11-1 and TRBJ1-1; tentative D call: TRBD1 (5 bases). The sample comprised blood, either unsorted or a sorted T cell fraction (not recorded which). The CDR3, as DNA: TGTGCCAGCAGGCCCGGGTTAAGCGGGACGGACGTGAACACTGAAGCTTTCTTT. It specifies CASRPGLSGTDVNTEAFF.